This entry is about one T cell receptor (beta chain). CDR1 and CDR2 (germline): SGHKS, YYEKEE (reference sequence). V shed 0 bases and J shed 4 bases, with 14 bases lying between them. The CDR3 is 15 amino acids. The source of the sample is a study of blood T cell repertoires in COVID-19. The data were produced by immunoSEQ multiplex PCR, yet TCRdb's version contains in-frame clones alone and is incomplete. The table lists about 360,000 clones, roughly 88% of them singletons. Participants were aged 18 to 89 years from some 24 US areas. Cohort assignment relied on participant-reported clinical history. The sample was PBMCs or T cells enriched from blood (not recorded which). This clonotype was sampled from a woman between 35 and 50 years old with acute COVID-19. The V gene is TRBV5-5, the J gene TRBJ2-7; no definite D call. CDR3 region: CASSLVGLTPYEQYF. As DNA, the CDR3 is TGTGCCAGCAGCTTGGTTGGATTGACACCATACGAGCAGTACTTC. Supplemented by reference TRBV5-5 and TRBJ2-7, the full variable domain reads DAGVTQSPTHLIKTRGQQVTLRCSPISGHKSVSWYQQVLGQGPQFIFQYYEKEERGRGNFPDRFSARQFPNYSSELNVNALLLGDSALYLCASSLVGLTPYEQYFGPGTRLTVT.